This entry lists 26 T cell receptor beta chains sequenced from one sample in a study of shared clonotypes between healthy human individuals. CD45RO-negative, CCR7-selected cells formed the naive CD8 fraction, which excluded terminally differentiated effector memory CD45RA+ cells. Sequenced by immunoSEQ multiplex PCR; TCRdb stores in-frame clones only, minus some. The profile shows about 2.1 million clones, approximately 92% of them singletons. Material: naive CD8+ T cells from PBMCs. These receptors all come from a man aged 18 to 29 in good health. Some clones in this sample may be carry-over from other donors' samples.

The chain couples TRBV7-9 to TRBJ2-1; D remains unclear. In germline, CDR1 is SEHNR, CDR2 FQNEAQ (reference sequence). The CDR3 is made up of 16 amino acids. Trimming removed 6 bases from V and 0 bases from J, with 15 bases in between. The CDR3 sequence is CASRSSDPASYNEQFF. The DNA for the CDR3 is TGTGCCAGCAGATCCTCGGACCCCGCCTCCTACAATGAGCAGTTCTTC.

V usage is TRBV7-2 and J usage is TRBJ2-1; the D is unclear. Per germline, CDR1 SGHTA and CDR2 FQGNSA. The CDR3 spans 13 residues. Trimming took off 2 bases at V and 3 bases at J, with 5 bases between the two ends. In DNA, the CDR3 is TGTGCCAGCAGCTTAACGTTCTACAATGAGCAGTTCTTC. Translating gives CASSLTFYNEQFF. The full variable domain, with the rest looked up from reference TRBV7-2 and TRBJ2-1, is GAGVSQSPSNKVTEKGKDVELRCDPISGHTALYWYRQSLGQGLEFLIYFQGNSAPDKSGLPSDRFSAERTGGSVSTLTIQRTQQEDSAVYLCASSLTFYNEQFFGPGTRLTVL.

V and J are TRBV2 and TRBJ2-1; no reliable D call. This CDR3 contains 13 residues. V was cut by 10 bases and J by 5 bases, with 15 bases left in between. The germline gives CDR1 SNHLY, CDR2 FYNNEI. CDR3 sequence: CATAAMVDNEQFF. The CDR3 DNA is TGTGCCACCGCGGCAATGGTGGACAATGAGCAGTTCTTC.

This chain connects TRBV7-9 to TRBJ2-3, with 7 bases aligning to TRBD2. CDR1 is SEHNR and CDR2 is FQNEAQ in the germline V gene (reference sequence). The CDR3 contains 16 residues. Germline trimming cut 5 bases from V and 2 bases from J; bases unmatched to any gene: 10. The CDR3 reads CASSLRESLPTDTQYF. The CDR3 nucleotides are TGTGCCAGCAGCCTGCGGGAGTCCCTACCCACAGATACGCAGTATTTT.

This clone is a singleton in its sample. The CDR3 is CASSLTEGWSAIYF. For the CDR3, the DNA is TGTGCCAGCAGTCTAACGGAGGGGTGGAGTGCCATATATTTT. This chain joins TRBV2 and TRBJ1-3; D is possibly TRBD1 (5 bases). The CDR3 is made up of 14 amino acids. Trimming cost V 5 bases and J 11 bases, with 19 bases left between them. CDR1 is SNHLY and CDR2 is FYNNEI in the germline V gene.

This clone was observed a single time. The genes are TRBV4-3 and TRBJ2-1, with a possible D match to TRBD2 (6 bases). The length of the CDR3 is 18 residues. CDR1 and CDR2 (germline): LGHNA, YSLEER. The V end was cut by 0 bases, the J end by 2 bases, with 17 bases between. The CDR3 DNA reads TGCGCCAGCAGCCAAGATCTCCCCCGGGAGCTCACCTACAATGAGCAGTTCTTC. It specifies CASSQDLPRELTYNEQFF.

The gene calls are TRBV4-1 and TRBJ1-2, with D perhaps TRBD1 (6 bases). The CDR3 totals 14 residues. Between the trimmed V and J ends, which lost 3 bases and 5 bases, there was a span of 13 bases. CDR1 is MGHRA and CDR2 is YSYEKL in the germline V gene. CDR3 sequence reads: CASSHRGPPYGYTF. The CDR3 DNA reads as TGCGCCAGCAGCCACAGGGGACCTCCTTATGGCTACACCTTC.

This CDR3 is CASSIDGKGSSTDTQYF. In DNA, the CDR3 is TGTGCCAGTAGTATCGATGGAAAGGGCTCCAGCACAGATACGCAGTATTTT. The chain has TRBV19 and TRBJ2-3; D is unresolved. CDR1 is LNHDA, CDR2 SQIVND, per germline (reference sequence). V was pared by 3 bases and J by 0 bases, with 16 bases between. This CDR3 is built from 17 residues.

The count of this clone is one. The chain uses TRBV6-1 and TRBJ2-7; D ambiguous. The CDR3 covers 15 residues. V lost 6 bases to trimming and J lost 0 bases, with 15 bases between them. Germline loops: CDR1 MNHNS, CDR2 SASEGT. The CDR3 reads CASSPSHPASYEQYF. As DNA, the CDR3 is TGTGCCAGCAGCCCCTCTCACCCCGCCTCCTACGAGCAGTACTTC.

A single count supports this clone. The V gene is TRBV5-1, the J gene TRBJ2-7; maybe TRBD1 (5 bases). The CDR3 sequence is 14 residues long. Trimming left V 0 bases short and J 5 bases short, with 12 bases between. From germline, CDR1 is SGHRS and CDR2 YFSETQ. CDR3 sequence (DNA): TGCGCCAGCAGCTTGGAGGGGTCGTTCCACGAGCAGTACTTC. It codes for CASSLEGSFHEQYF.

Details on this clone: This sample includes further DNA sequences coding for the same CDR3. The chain has TRBV27 and TRBJ2-7, with 7 positions matching TRBD2. Unmatched junction bases numbered 4, after V lost 2 bases and J lost 3 bases. Germline values: CDR1 MNHEY, CDR2 SMNVEV (reference sequence). The CDR3 extends over 14 amino acids. The CDR3 protein is CASSLTRDYYEQYF. Here the CDR3 DNA reads TGTGCCAGCAGTTTAACCAGGGACTACTACGAGCAGTACTTC.

V is TRBV10-3 and J is TRBJ2-2; unclear D gene. V lost 6 bases and J 10 bases, leaving 15 bases between the germline ends. CDR1 is ENHRY, CDR2 SYGVKD, per germline. This CDR3 has 13 amino acids. CDR3 DNA: TGTGCCATCAGGGCGACTGGACCGGAGGAGCTGTTTTTT. Residues: CAIRATGPEELFF.

This clone has just one count. The CDR3 region is CASSHRDGSYEQYF. CDR3 in DNA: TGTGCCAGCAGCCACCGGGACGGATCCTACGAGCAGTACTTC. V usage is TRBV7-9 and J usage is TRBJ2-7; D is perhaps TRBD1 or TRBD2 (5 bases each). CDR1 is SEHNR and CDR2 is FQNEAQ in the germline V gene (reference sequence). Trimming took 5 bases from V and 1 from J, leaving 12 bases between them. This CDR3 comprises 14 residues.

V is TRBV28 and J is TRBJ2-7; 7 bases agree with TRBD2. The germline V gene has CDR1 MDHEN and CDR2 SYDVKM. The CDR3 contains 13 residues. The V segment lost 10 bases and the J segment 1 base; nucleotides outside the gene matches: 7. This CDR3 reads CATFGRASYEQYF. In DNA form, the CDR3 reads TGTGCCACCTTTGGGAGGGCTTCCTACGAGCAGTACTTC.

The chain has TRBV6-1 and TRBJ2-1; weak D call: TRBD1 (6 bases). The CDR3 covers 14 residues. Germline assignment: CDR1 MNHNS and CDR2 SASEGT. The ends were cut back, 10 bases at V and 2 bases at J, with 15 bases in the middle. The CDR3 nucleotides are TGTGCCACCAGGGGTTTTATAGCCTACAATGAGCAGTTCTTC. It specifies CATRGFIAYNEQFF.

The V and J genes are TRBV28 and TRBJ2-7; D not certain. The V gene lost 0 bases and the J gene lost 0 bases, with 15 bases spanning the gap. The CDR3 length is 17 residues. CDR1 and CDR2 from the germline V gene are MDHEN and SYDVKM. The CDR3 region is CASSLWEQSYSSYEQYF. The CDR3 DNA reads TGTGCCAGCAGTTTATGGGAGCAGAGCTATAGCTCCTACGAGCAGTACTTC. Combining the CDR3 with reference TRBV28 and TRBJ2-7 gives the whole variable domain DVKVTQSSRYLVKRTGEKVFLECVQDMDHENMFWYRQDPGLGLRLIYFSYDVKMKEKGDIPEGYSVSREKKERFSLILESASTNQTSMYLCASSLWEQSYSSYEQYFGPGTRLTVT.

Comment on this clone: At one end, the junction sequence differs from germline, possibly due to a read error. This chain links TRBV9 with TRBJ2-1; unclear D gene. This CDR3 has 12 residues. Germline V gene lookup returns CDR1 SGDLS and CDR2 YYNGEE. The chain's CDR3 is CASSVGSRSLLF. DNA for the CDR3: TGTGCCAGCAGCGTAGGGTCGAGGAGTCTGCTCTTC.

The chain employs TRBV28 and TRBJ1-5; D is possibly TRBD1 (5 bases). CDR3 size: 15 residues. Germline CDR1 MDHEN, CDR2 SYDVKM. V shed 3 bases and J shed 1 base, with 10 bases lying between them. The CDR3 reads CASSLLGESNQPQHF. CDR3 in DNA: TGTGCCAGCAGTTTGCTGGGGGAAAGCAATCAGCCCCAGCATTTT.

The gene calls are TRBV19 and TRBJ1-1, with unresolved D. CDR1 and CDR2 (germline): LNHDA, SQIVND (reference sequence). V gave up 6 bases and J gave up 5 bases, with 13 bases separating them. The CDR3 extends over 13 amino acids. The CDR3: CASRPGVLTEAFF. CDR3 bases: TGTGCCAGTAGGCCTGGGGTTTTGACTGAAGCTTTCTTT.

This clone has only a few counts. This chain connects TRBV28 to TRBJ1-5; no reliable D call. V shed 7 bases and J shed 4 bases, with 11 bases lying between them. CDR1 is MDHEN, CDR2 SYDVKM, per germline. CDR3 length equals 13 residues. In DNA form, the CDR3 reads TGTGCCAGCACCCCACTAAGGAATCAGCCCCAGCATTTT. Protein: CASTPLRNQPQHF.

This sequence joins TRBV4-1 and TRBJ2-1; maybe TRBD2 (5 bases). Between the trimmed V and J ends, which lost 4 bases and 6 bases, there was a span of 13 bases. The CDR3 is 14 amino acids. Germline V gene data show CDR1 as MGHRA and CDR2 as YSYEKL. The CDR3 nucleotides read TGCGCCAGCAGCCCCGAACCGGCGGGCAATGAGCAGTTCTTC. Its protein is CASSPEPAGNEQFF.

The V and J genes are TRBV9 and TRBJ1-2; no clear D. The germline gives CDR1 SGDLS, CDR2 YYNGEE. V lost 0 bases and J 8 bases, leaving 11 bases between the germline ends. The CDR3 sequence is 13 residues long. The CDR3 DNA reads TGTGCCAGCAGCGTAGAGGGAGGGTTCGGCTACACCTTC. Translating it yields CASSVEGGFGYTF.

The chain has TRBV28 and TRBJ2-7; TRBD2 agrees at 7 bases. This CDR3 region has 15 residues. Germline CDR1 is MDHEN and CDR2 is SYDVKM. The V gene end was trimmed by 4 bases and the J gene end by 1 base; junction bases not matched to a gene: 7. CDR3 DNA: TGTGCCAGCAGTTCAATAGCGGGCCCTTCCTACGAGCAGTACTTC. Its translation: CASSSIAGPSYEQYF.

The chain has TRBV21-1 and TRBJ2-7; the D segment call TRBD2 is taken from the table without a DNA check. TRBV21-1 is designated a pseudogene. This CDR3 region has 15 residues. CDR3 protein: CASSPWGLAGHEQYF. CDR3 sequence (DNA): TGTGCCAGCAGCCCTTGGGGCCTAGCGGGACACGAGCAGTACTTC.

J is TRBJ1-2 and V is TRBV6-1, with no clear D. This CDR3 is built from 10 residues. The germline V gene has CDR1 MNHNS and CDR2 SASEGT. Trimming cost V 10 bases and J 4 bases, with 7 bases left between them. DNA of the CDR3: TGTGCCACCAGAAGCTATGGCTACACCTTC. It codes for CATRSYGYTF.

Points on this clone: The sample contains more than one DNA sequence encoding this CDR3. The chain joins TRBV27 to TRBJ2-7; D is undetermined. Between the trimmed V and J ends, which lost 3 bases and 6 bases, there was a span of 6 bases. From germline, CDR1 is MNHEY and CDR2 SMNVEV (reference sequence). This CDR3 has 11 residues. The CDR3 bases are TGTGCCAGCAGTTTGTATGGCGAGCAGTACTTC. Its protein product is CASSLYGEQYF.